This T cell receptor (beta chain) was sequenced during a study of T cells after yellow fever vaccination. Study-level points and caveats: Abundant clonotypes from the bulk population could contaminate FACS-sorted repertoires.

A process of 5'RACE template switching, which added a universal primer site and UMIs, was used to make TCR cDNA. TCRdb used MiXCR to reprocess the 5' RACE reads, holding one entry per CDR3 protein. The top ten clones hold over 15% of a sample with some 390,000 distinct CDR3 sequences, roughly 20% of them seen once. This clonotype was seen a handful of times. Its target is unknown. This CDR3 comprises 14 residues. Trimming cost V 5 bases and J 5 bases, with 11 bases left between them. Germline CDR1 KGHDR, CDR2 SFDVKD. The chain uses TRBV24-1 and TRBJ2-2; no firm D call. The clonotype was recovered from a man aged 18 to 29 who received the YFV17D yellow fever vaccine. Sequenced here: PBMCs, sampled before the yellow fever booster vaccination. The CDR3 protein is CATSAPLSTGELFF. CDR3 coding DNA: TGTGCCACCAGTGCCCCCCTAAGTACCGGGGAGCTGTTTTTT.